What follows describes a single T cell receptor beta chain. This sample is part of a study of technical replicates of blood from a handful of donors. Measured with immunoSEQ multiplex PCR; TCRdb has only the in-frame clones, and not every one. The data contain about 83,000 clones, approximately 94% of them singletons. Germline V CDR1 and CDR2: MNHEY, SMNVEV (reference sequence). The CDR3 consists of 13 residues. Trimming removed 3 bases from V and 5 bases from J, with 8 bases in between. This receptor was taken from a human donor in good health. The chain couples TRBV27 to TRBJ1-5; D call uncertain. The sequenced material came from T cells isolated from PBMCs. The CDR3 here is CASSFFGDQPQHF. The CDR3 DNA is TGTGCCAGCAGTTTCTTCGGGGATCAGCCCCAGCATTTT.